Listed below are T cell receptor beta chains from one sample, sequenced in a study of glioma-infiltrating T cells after dendritic cell vaccination. The repertoire was sequenced with immunoSEQ multiplex PCR; TCRdb's copy has only in-frame clones and lacks some. Altogether 85,000 to 100,000 clones are present, 75% to 90% being singletons, with the ten largest covering under 8.5%. Sequenced material: blood, taken after dendritic cell vaccination. These receptors were taken from a human donor with glioblastoma. Each CDR3 is given with its conserved first and last residue. D genes are given only for firm matches. Only some rows state a clone size, as once, few, many or a class for expanded clones.

j_call d_call v_call clone_size cdr3_length cdr3_aa cdr3_nt
TRBJ1-4 NA TRBV15 NA 18 CATSRVTTNSPSNEKLFF TGTGCCACCAGCAGAGTAACCACCAACAGCCCGTCTAATGAAAAACTGTTTTTT
TRBJ2-7 NA TRBV19 NA 15 CASSMFREYSYEQYF TGTGCCAGTAGTATGTTTCGGGAGTACTCCTACGAGCAGTACTTC
TRBJ2-7 NA TRBV9 NA 14 CASSPVVPPYEQYF TGTGCCAGCAGCCCCGTAGTCCCACCCTACGAGCAGTACTTC
TRBJ2-7 TRBD1 TRBV6-1 NA 15 CASSEAPTGGYEQYF TGTGCCAGCAGTGAAGCGCCGACAGGGGGCTACGAGCAGTACTTC
TRBJ1-2 TRBD1 TRBV19 once 14 CASSIVGQGYGYTF TGTGCCAGTAGTATAGTTGGACAGGGGTATGGCTACACCTTC
TRBJ2-1 TRBD1 TRBV5-1 NA 17 CASSSLTGGSSYNEQFF TGCGCCAGCAGCTCCCTAACAGGGGGGAGCTCCTACAATGAGCAGTTCTTC
TRBJ2-5 NA TRBV29-1 NA 15 CSVEDRGRYQETQYF TGCAGCGTTGAAGACAGGGGGAGGTACCAAGAGACCCAGTACTTC
TRBJ1-1 TRBD1 TRBV7-9 NA 15 CASSLRTGSGTEAFF TGTGCCAGCAGCTTGAGGACAGGGAGCGGGACTGAAGCTTTCTTT
TRBJ2-5 NA TRBV5-1 NA 14 CASSLAGREETQYF TGCGCCAGCAGCTTGGCCGGCAGGGAAGAGACCCAGTACTTC
TRBJ2-1 TRBD2 TRBV4-2 NA 17 CASSPRLAGGGLYEQFF TGTGCCAGCAGCCCCCGACTAGCGGGAGGAGGGCTTTATGAGCAGTTCTTC
TRBJ2-7 TRBD1 TRBV5-1 NA 14 CASSLGQGASEQYF TGCGCCAGCAGCTTGGGGCAGGGGGCTAGCGAGCAGTACTTC
TRBJ2-7 NA TRBV27 NA 15 CASRIQGSKPYEQYF TGTGCCAGCAGGATACAGGGTTCCAAACCCTACGAGCAGTACTTC
TRBJ2-7 NA TRBV2 few 13 CASSGGAVHEQYF TGTGCCAGCAGTGGTGGGGCCGTTCACGAGCAGTACTTC
TRBJ2-1 TRBD2 TRBV5-1 NA 13 CASSLGTSDEQFF TGCGCCAGCAGCTTGGGGACTAGCGATGAGCAGTTCTTC
TRBJ1-5 TRBD1 TRBV10-3 NA 16 CAISEGGQAPAQPQHF TGTGCCATCAGTGAAGGCGGACAGGCTCCGGCTCAGCCCCAGCATTTT
TRBJ2-1 NA TRBV23-1 NA 13 CASTRRDRFAWFF TGCGCCAGCACCCGACGAGACAGGTTCGCGTGGTTCTTC
TRBJ2-1 NA TRBV5-1 NA 14 CASSSGPGTIEQFF TGCGCCAGCAGCTCGGGACCCGGGACAATTGAGCAGTTCTTC
TRBJ2-7 NA TRBV4-1 NA 14 CASSQGGGQYEQYF TGCGCCAGCAGCCAAGGGGGGGGGCAATACGAGCAGTACTTC
TRBJ2-7 NA TRBV1 NA 15 CTSSQDGPANYEQYF TGCACCAGCAGCCAAGATGGGCCCGCCAACTACGAGCAGTACTTC
TRBJ1-1 NA TRBV12-5 once 16 CASGFAQGKENTEAFF TGTGCTAGTGGTTTTGCTCAGGGTAAAGAGAACACTGAAGCTTTCTTT
TRBJ1-2 NA TRBV2 NA 16 CASAGEVLGVGYGYTF TGTGCCAGCGCCGGGGAAGTGCTCGGGGTAGGCTATGGCTACACCTTC
TRBJ2-7 TRBD2 TRBV28 NA 16 CASSLLSSSGGYEQYF TGTGCCAGCAGTTTATTAAGTTCTAGCGGGGGATACGAGCAGTACTTC
TRBJ1-1 NA TRBV2 NA 16 CASSEGRPGKNTEAFF TGTGCCAGCAGTGAAGGGCGCCCAGGGAAGAACACTGAAGCTTTCTTT
TRBJ1-4 NA TRBV15 NA 18 CATSRDLATVATNEKLFF TGTGCCACCAGCAGAGATCTGGCGACAGTAGCAACTAATGAAAAACTGTTTTTT